These 25 T cell receptor beta chains were sequenced from one sample in a study of T cell responses to AZD1222 COVID-19 vaccine. TCRdb's table, derived via immunoSEQ multiplex PCR, lists solely in-frame clones and lacks some. Here the sample spans roughly 200,000 clones, approximately 94% being singletons. The sequenced sample was peripheral blood, obtained on day 0 of MenACWY control vaccination. The receptor source for this set is an adult in good health.

The rearrangement joins TRBV6-5 to TRBJ2-1; TRBD2 matches 13 bases. The trim removed 5 bases at V and 3 bases at J, leaving 1 base unmatched. CDR3 length: 15 residues. Germline V gene data show CDR1 as MNHEY and CDR2 as SVGAGI. DNA of the CDR3: TGTGCCAGCAGTCGACTAGCGGGGGGCTACAATGAGCAGTTCTTC. This translates into CASSRLAGGYNEQFF.

V and J are TRBV6-2 or TRBV6-3 and TRBJ2-4; 7 bases align to TRBD2. CDR1 and CDR2 from the germline V gene are MNHEY and SVGEGT. With V trimmed by 4 bases and J by 0 bases, 3 bases remained unmatched. The CDR3 totals 15 residues. CDR3 sequence: CASSSWEGAKNIQYF. Here the CDR3 DNA reads TGTGCCAGCAGTTCCTGGGAGGGAGCCAAAAACATTCAGTACTTC.

A word on this clone: The same CDR3 also results from other DNA sequences found in this sample. V usage is TRBV18 and J usage is TRBJ1-5, with D hard to call. V lost 6 bases and J lost 0, with 6 bases in between. CDR3 length: 13 residues. Per germline, CDR1 KGHSH and CDR2 LQKENI. The CDR3 is CASSPGSNQPQHF. DNA for the CDR3: TGTGCCAGCTCCCCAGGTAGCAATCAGCCCCAGCATTTT.

The chain links TRBV9 to TRBJ2-2; D is possibly TRBD2 (7 bases). The germline V and J ends were trimmed by 2 bases and 7 bases, with 18 bases remaining between them. Germline-derived CDR1 and CDR2 are SGDLS and YYNGEE. The CDR3 sequence is 16 residues long. In DNA form, the CDR3 reads TGTGCCAGCAGCGTTATGCAGGGGCGCGGGGGCGGGGAGCTGTTTTTT. Amino acids: CASSVMQGRGGGELFF. Variable domain in full (rest from reference TRBV9 and TRBJ2-2): DSGVTQTPKHLITATGQRVTLRCSPRSGDLSVYWYQQSLDQGLQFLIQYYNGEERAKGNILERFSAQQFPDLHSELNLSSLELGDSALYFCASSVMQGRGGGELFFGEGSRLTVL.

This clone has just one count. The rearrangement uses TRBV7-2 and TRBJ1-5, with 7 bases matching TRBD1. The CDR3 runs 15 residues. Germline V gives CDR1 SGHTA, CDR2 FQGNSA. The trim removed 3 bases at V and 1 base at J, leaving 3 bases unmatched. CDR3 loop: CASSFTGVSNQPQHF. The CDR3 region has the DNA TGTGCCAGCAGCTTTACAGGGGTAAGCAATCAGCCCCAGCATTTT.

This clone was counted a single time. The chain uses TRBV5-6 and TRBJ1-2; the D is unclear. The CDR3 is 16 amino acids. CDR1 and CDR2 (germline): SGHDT, YYEEEE. Between the trimmed V and J ends, which lost 2 bases and 5 bases, there was a span of 19 bases. Here the CDR3 reads CASSFLGSSHGYGYTF. CDR3 DNA: TGTGCCAGCAGCTTTCTTGGTAGTTCCCACGGGTATGGCTACACCTTC.

The chain is built from TRBV18 and TRBJ1-2; D remains unclear. The CDR3 totals 12 residues. Germline assignment: CDR1 KGHSH and CDR2 LQKENI. V shed 6 bases and J shed 10 bases, with 15 bases lying between them. For the CDR3, the DNA is TGTGCCAGCTCCCCGAGGAGGGAGGACTACACCTTC. Amino acids: CASSPRREDYTF.

The chain joins TRBV24-1 to TRBJ2-3; TRBD2 is a possible D gene (5 bases). This CDR3 has 15 residues. Germline V lookup: CDR1 KGHDR, CDR2 SFDVKD. V gave up 5 bases and J gave up 3 bases, with 14 bases separating them. CDR3 sequence (DNA): TGTGCCACCAGTGTGACCCGAGGGTGGACAGATACGCAGTATTTT. It yields the protein CATSVTRGWTDTQYF.

The V call is TRBV29-1, the J call TRBJ2-5; D is uncertain. CDR3 size: 14 residues. Trimming cost V 7 bases and J 0 bases, with 15 bases left between them. Germline CDR1 and CDR2: SQVTM and ANQGSEA. CDR3 region: CSAIQGVYQETQYF. The CDR3 bases are TGCAGCGCCATACAAGGAGTGTACCAAGAGACCCAGTACTTC.

CDR3 in amino acids: CAWSSPRGYYGYTF. The CDR3 nucleotides are TGTGCCTGGAGTTCCCCGAGGGGGTACTATGGCTACACCTTC. V gene TRBV30 combines with J gene TRBJ1-2; D may be TRBD1 (6 bases). Trimming took 2 bases from V and 3 from J, leaving 13 bases between them. CDR3 length: 14 amino acids. Germline-derived CDR1 and CDR2 are GTSNPN and SVGIG (reference sequence).

CDR3 loop: CASSPATGREQFF. The CDR3 nucleotides read TGTGCCAGCAGTCCCGCGACAGGGCGAGAGCAGTTCTTC. The chain couples TRBV7-3 to TRBJ2-1, with 7 bases aligning to TRBD1. Germline CDR1 reads SGHTA; CDR2 reads FQGTGA. The V segment lost 6 bases and the J segment 10 bases; nucleotides outside the gene matches: 9. There are 13 residues in the CDR3.

The rearrangement joins TRBV5-5 to TRBJ1-2; D might be TRBD1 (5 bases). CDR1 is SGHKS, CDR2 YYEKEE, per germline (reference sequence). Trimming shortened V by 4 bases and J by 8 bases, and 18 bases separated the two germline ends. The CDR3 contains 14 residues. The CDR3 bases are TGTGCCAGCAGCGAACCGGGACTGAGGGTAGGCTACACCTTC. Its translation: CASSEPGLRVGYTF. Based on the CDR3 plus reference TRBV5-5 and TRBJ1-2, the full variable domain is DAGVTQSPTHLIKTRGQQVTLRCSPISGHKSVSWYQQVLGQGPQFIFQYYEKEERGRGNFPDRFSARQFPNYSSELNVNALLLGDSALYLCASSEPGLRVGYTFGSGTRLTVV.

The V call is TRBV5-6, the J call TRBJ2-5; 7 bases agree with TRBD1. Germline V gene data show CDR1 as SGHDT and CDR2 as YYEEEE. This CDR3 comprises 14 residues. V lost 2 bases to trimming and J lost 5 bases; unmatched junction nucleotides: 6. The CDR3 nucleotides are TGTGCCAGCAGCTTTACAGGGGACGGGGAGACCCAGTACTTC. Protein sequence: CASSFTGDGETQYF.

The chain combines TRBV6-2 or TRBV6-3 with TRBJ1-2, with D tentatively TRBD1 (6 bases). V lost 0 bases and J 4 bases, leaving 12 bases between the germline ends. The CDR3 runs 15 residues. The germline V gene encodes CDR1 MNHEY and CDR2 SVGEGT. The CDR3 coding sequence is TGTGCCAGCAGTTACTCATGGCAGGGGATCTATGGCTACACCTTC. Amino acid sequence: CASSYSWQGIYGYTF.

J is TRBJ2-7 and V is TRBV6-2 or TRBV6-3, with D maybe TRBD1 (5 bases). The ends were cut back, 6 bases at V and 0 bases at J, with 18 bases in the middle. The germline CDR1 and CDR2 sequences are MNHEY and SVGEGT. CDR3 length: 16 amino acids. DNA of the CDR3: TGTGCCAGCAGCCCCCAGGGAAGGGGATTCTCCTACGAGCAGTACTTC. It encodes CASSPQGRGFSYEQYF.

The CDR3 DNA reads as TGTGCCAGCAGTTACATCGGGGGGGGCCGTGGCTATGGCTACACCTTC. Protein: CASSYIGGGRGYGYTF. This sequence joins TRBV6-5 and TRBJ1-2; maybe TRBD1 (6 bases). Germline-derived CDR1 and CDR2 are MNHEY and SVGAGI. This CDR3 spans 16 amino acids. Trimming took 2 bases from V and 4 from J, leaving 17 bases between them.

In the case of this clone: At the DNA level, this CDR3 is encoded by other sequences in the same sample as well. This CDR3 is CASSLGGGNTEAFF. DNA for the CDR3: TGTGCCAGCAGCCTAGGGGGCGGAAACACTGAAGCTTTCTTT. The chain recombines TRBV5-4 with TRBJ1-1, with 7 bases matching TRBD1. The CDR3 is 14 residues long. CDR1 and CDR2 from the germline V gene are SGHNT and YYREEE (reference sequence). The V segment lost 4 bases and the J segment 2 bases; nucleotides outside the gene matches: 5. Full variable domain (outside the CDR3, taken from reference TRBV5-4 and TRBJ1-1): ETGVTQSPTHLIKTRGQQVTLRCSSQSGHNTVSWYQQALGQGPQFIFQYYREEENGRGNFPPRFSGLQFPNYSSELNVNALELDDSALYLCASSLGGGNTEAFFGQGTRLTVV.

In DNA form, the CDR3 reads TGCGCCAGCAGCCAAGATCGCGGGCTATACGAGCAGTACTTC. Translating it yields CASSQDRGLYEQYF. The chain uses TRBV4-3 and TRBJ2-7; D might be TRBD2 (5 bases). The V end lost 0 bases, the J end lost 4 bases, and 10 bases lay between the germline ends. Germline loops: CDR1 LGHNA, CDR2 YSLEER. The CDR3 runs to 14 residues.

This clone is a singleton in its sample. This chain links TRBV4-2 with TRBJ2-3; D might be TRBD1 or TRBD2, each matching 5 bases. This CDR3 spans 15 amino acids. The germline gives CDR1 LGHNA, CDR2 YNFKEQ. V was trimmed by 2 bases and J by 3 bases, leaving 12 bases between them. The CDR3 DNA follows: TGTGCCAGCAGCCAATCGAGGGGTTTTACAGATACGCAGTATTTT. This gives the protein CASSQSRGFTDTQYF.

The J gene is TRBJ2-1, the V gene TRBV5-1; 9 bases map to TRBD2. This CDR3 spans 13 amino acids. V trimming: 8 bases; J trimming: 4 bases; junction bases outside the gene matches: 4. From germline, CDR1 is SGHRS and CDR2 YFSETQ. The chain's CDR3 is CASAGGTYNEQFF. CDR3 DNA sequence: TGCGCCAGTGCGGGGGGGACTTACAATGAGCAGTTCTTC.

In this sample, this clone turned up a few times. The rearrangement uses TRBV18 and TRBJ2-7; 10 bases fit TRBD2. The germline V gene encodes CDR1 KGHSH and CDR2 LQKENI. The V gene end was trimmed by 1 base and the J gene end by 0 bases; junction bases not matched to a gene: 6. This CDR3 is 17 amino acids long. CDR3 sequence reads: CASSPLTSGATSYEQYF. For the CDR3, the DNA is TGTGCCAGCTCACCACTTACTAGCGGGGCGACCTCCTACGAGCAGTACTTC.

The genes are TRBV2 and TRBJ2-7; no definite D call. V lost 2 bases and J lost 3, with 5 bases in between. This CDR3 has 12 amino acids. Germline CDR1 is SNHLY and CDR2 is FYNNEI. The CDR3 reads CASSETLYEQYF. In nucleotides, the CDR3 is TGTGCCAGCAGTGAAACGCTCTACGAGCAGTACTTC.

The rearrangement uses TRBV7-9 and TRBJ1-1, with D tentatively TRBD1 (5 bases). The germline V gene encodes CDR1 SEHNR and CDR2 FQNEAQ (reference sequence). Trimming left V 0 bases short and J 11 bases short, with 19 bases between. The CDR3 loop spans 15 amino acids. In DNA form, the CDR3 reads TGTGCCAGCAGCTTAGCCCCCGGGACGCCCGGTGAGGCTTTCTTT. Its protein is CASSLAPGTPGEAFF.

The chain couples TRBV10-3 to TRBJ1-1; tentatively, D is TRBD1 (5 bases). V was cut by 7 bases and J by 2 bases, with 14 bases left in between. This CDR3 spans 14 amino acids. The germline V gene encodes CDR1 ENHRY and CDR2 SYGVKD. CDR3 residues: CAITRDGGNTEAFF. CDR3 coding DNA: TGTGCCATCACCCGAGATGGGGGTAACACTGAAGCTTTCTTT.

The rearrangement uses TRBV10-3 and TRBJ1-1, with D maybe TRBD1 (6 bases). CDR1 is ENHRY and CDR2 is SYGVKD in the germline V gene. The V end was cut by 8 bases, the J end by 2 bases, with 15 bases between. This CDR3 comprises 14 residues. The CDR3 protein is CAIQPPGANTEAFF. CDR3 nucleotide sequence: TGTGCCATCCAGCCCCCAGGGGCCAACACTGAAGCTTTCTTT.